These 29 T cell receptor beta chains share one sample of origin, sequenced in a study of Graves' ophthalmopathy and Graves' hyperthyroidism. The authors amplified TCR beta CDR3 regions from RNA transcripts. Amplification began with first-round RT-PCR using HTBI primers, then second-round multiplex PCR was performed. Each CDR3 protein gets one entry after TCRdb re-called the multiplex PCR reads with MiXCR. The sample includes about 700,000 distinct CDR3 sequences, roughly 40% seen only once; the top ten take about 40%. The source material was peripheral blood. Receptors originate from an adult man with Graves' ophthalmopathy.

V gene TRBV10-2 combines with J gene TRBJ2-2, with 11 bases identical to TRBD2. The CDR3 runs to 15 residues. Germline V gene lookup returns CDR1 WSHSY and CDR2 SAAADI. Trimming took 4 bases from V and 6 from J; bases not matched to a gene: 4. CDR3: CASSVASGGPGELFF. In DNA, the CDR3 is TGCGCCAGCAGTGTTGCTAGCGGGGGGCCCGGGGAGCTGTTTTTT.

The chain uses TRBV7-9 and TRBJ2-2; 7 nucleotides line up with TRBD2. This CDR3 comprises 17 residues. J gave up 4 bases and V 1 base, and 9 bases lay outside the gene matches. Germline V lookup: CDR1 SEHNR, CDR2 FQNEAQ (reference sequence). CDR3 bases: TGTGCCAGCAGCTTAGGAGTGTTAGCGGGCCCCACCGGGGAGCTGTTTTTT. This encodes CASSLGVLAGPTGELFF.

The chain links TRBV24-1 to TRBJ1-2; D unclear. Germline CDR1 KGHDR, CDR2 SFDVKD. Trimming cost V 11 bases and J 1 base, with 7 bases left between them. The CDR3 has 11 residues. CDR3 coding DNA: TGTGCCAGCCATTTTAACTATGGCTACACCTTC. This sequence encodes CASHFNYGYTF.

In this sample, this clonotype turned up many times. The CDR3 coding sequence is TGTGCCAGCAGCTCCGCGGGGACAGGGGAGGATCAGCCCCAGCATTTT. Translating it yields CASSSAGTGEDQPQHF. V usage is TRBV7-9 and J usage is TRBJ1-5; 10 nucleotides match TRBD1. The V gene end was trimmed by 4 bases and the J gene end by 5 bases; junction bases not matched to a gene: 8. Germline V gene data show CDR1 as SEHNR and CDR2 as FQNEAQ (reference sequence). CDR3 length equals 16 residues. Using reference TRBV7-9 and TRBJ1-5 for the parts outside the CDR3, the full variable domain is DTGVSQNPRHKITKRGQNVTFRCDPISEHNRLYWYRQTLGQGPEFLTYFQNEAQLEKSRLLSDRFSAERPKGSFSTLEIQRTEQGDSAMYLCASSSAGTGEDQPQHFGDGTRLSIL.

About this clonotype: A single base separates this from a much larger clone, so it may be a read error. This chain links TRBV7-2 with TRBJ2-5; D is undetermined. This CDR3 has 15 residues. Looked up from germline, CDR1 is SGHTA and CDR2 is FQGNSA. The CDR3 nucleotides read TGTGCCAGCAGCTTAGCCCGACTTCGCGATGAGACCCGGTACTTC. Amino acids: CASSLARLRDETRYF.

This rearrangement joins TRBV6-1 to TRBJ1-6, with 7 bases fitting TRBD1. CDR3 length: 13 amino acids. In germline, CDR1 is MNHNS, CDR2 SASEGT. V shed 8 bases and J 7 bases; nucleotides not matched to a gene: 5. The CDR3 region is CASRDRQNSPLHF. The CDR3, as DNA: TGTGCCAGCCGGGACAGACAAAATTCACCCCTCCACTTT.

As regards this clonotype: An end of the junction differs from the germline gene, which may be a read error. The chain uses TRBV10-3 and TRBJ2-5, with a possible D match to TRBD2 (5 bases). Germline CDR1 reads ENHRY; CDR2 reads SYGVKD. The CDR3 is made up of 12 amino acids. The CDR3 sequence: CASSYQSGSKYF. CDR3 nucleotides: TGTGCCAGCAGTTACCAGAGCGGATCAAAGTACTTC.

V is TRBV6-6 and J is TRBJ2-2; unclear D gene. V lost 2 bases and J lost 0, with 4 bases in between. Germline CDR1 reads MNHNY; CDR2 reads SVGAGI (reference sequence). CDR3 length equals 14 residues. The CDR3 loop is CASSYASNTGELFF. The CDR3 coding sequence is TGTGCCAGCAGTTACGCCTCGAACACCGGGGAGCTGTTTTTT.

This clonotype was observed a few times. The chain carries TRBV7-6 and TRBJ1-2; a possible D gene is TRBD1 (5 bases). The CDR3 spans 14 residues. The V end lost 5 bases, the J end lost 4 bases, and 14 bases lay between the germline ends. Germline lookup yields CDR1 SGHVS and CDR2 FNYEAQ. CDR3 protein: CASSLDLGGYGYTF. In nucleotides, the CDR3 is TGTGCCAGCAGCCTGGATCTGGGGGGCTATGGCTACACCTTC.

The V call is TRBV6-5, the J call TRBJ1-3; no reliable D call. This CDR3 spans 15 amino acids. The germline gives CDR1 MNHEY, CDR2 SVGAGI. V was clipped by 5 bases and J by 2 bases, with 13 bases between them. The DNA of the CDR3 is TGTGCCAGCAGTCCCCGGCGGGGTGCTGGAAACACCATATATTTT. It specifies CASSPRRGAGNTIYF.

The chain links TRBV7-9 to TRBJ1-2; D perhaps matches TRBD1 (6 bases). Trimming left V 6 bases short and J 8 bases short, with 22 bases between. Germline-derived CDR1 and CDR2 are SEHNR and FQNEAQ (reference sequence). The CDR3 loop spans 15 amino acids. The CDR3, as DNA: TGTGCCAGCAGTTTCATACATGGGGGGGCGAGGGGCTACACCTTC. Protein sequence: CASSFIHGGARGYTF.

This clonotype occurred many times. V and J are TRBV29-1 and TRBJ1-2; D is unresolved. The germline V gene has CDR1 SQVTM and CDR2 ANQGSEA. The CDR3 is made up of 12 amino acids. The V and J ends lost 2 bases and 4 bases respectively, with 8 bases between them. This CDR3 is CSVERVLYGYTF. CDR3 sequence (DNA): TGCAGCGTTGAACGTGTTCTCTATGGCTACACCTTC.

This clonotype was observed a handful of times. The rearrangement links TRBV19 to TRBJ2-2; 7 bases are a match to TRBD2. The CDR3 sequence is 15 residues long. Unmatched junction bases numbered 6, after V lost 7 bases and J lost 1 base. In germline, CDR1 is LNHDA, CDR2 SQIVND (reference sequence). This chain's CDR3 is CASTAWGGNTGELFF. The CDR3 DNA sequence: TGTGCCAGTACCGCATGGGGGGGGAACACCGGGGAGCTGTTTTTT.

V is TRBV7-7 and J is TRBJ2-5; D possibly uses TRBD1 or TRBD2 (5 bases each). Trimming removed 3 bases from V and 1 base from J, with 12 bases in between. The CDR3 loop spans 15 amino acids. Looked up from germline, CDR1 is SSHAT and CDR2 is FNYEAQ (reference sequence). This chain's CDR3 is CASSFLGGPQETQYF. CDR3 bases: TGTGCCAGCAGCTTTCTTGGGGGTCCCCAAGAGACCCAGTACTTC.

This clonotype was seen at least ten times. The chain is built from TRBV7-8 and TRBJ2-5, with D unclear. Germline lookup yields CDR1 SGHVS and CDR2 FQNEAQ. This CDR3 spans 13 amino acids. Trimming took 5 bases from V and 5 from J, leaving 12 bases between them. The CDR3 here is CASSAYALETQYF. The DNA of the CDR3 is TGTGCCAGCAGCGCTTACGCCCTCGAGACCCAGTACTTC. Complete variable domain (other parts from reference TRBV7-8 and TRBJ2-5): GAGVSQSPRYKVAKRGQDVALRCDPISGHVSLFWYQQALGQGPEFLTYFQNEAQLDKSGLPSDRFFAERPEGSVSTLKIQRTQQEDSAVYLCASSAYALETQYFGPGTRLLVL.

The table lists this clonotype with a few counts. CDR3 residues: CASSREAGAATYEQYF. The CDR3 nucleotides are TGTGCCAGCAGCCGAGAAGCAGGGGCAGCCACCTACGAGCAGTACTTC. The chain employs TRBV14 and TRBJ2-7; TRBD1 might be the D (6 bases). The CDR3 spans 16 residues. CDR1 and CDR2 from the germline V gene are SGHDN and FVKESK. The V gene lost 4 bases and the J gene lost 2 bases, with 18 bases spanning the gap.

On this clonotype: A much bigger clone sits one base away, suggesting this may be a read error. The V and J genes are TRBV7-2 and TRBJ1-5; the D is unclear. The CDR3 is 14 residues long. CDR1 and CDR2 (germline): SGHTA, FQGNSA. V was pared by 1 base and J by 3 bases, with 7 bases between. CDR3 in amino acids: CASSLVADNQPQHF. The CDR3 coding sequence is TGTGCCAGCAGCTTAGTGGCCGACAATCAGCCCCAGCATTTT.

With regard to this clonotype: This may come from a read error, since a much larger clone is one base off. This chain joins TRBV9 and TRBJ1-4; 10 nucleotides agree with TRBD1. Germline values: CDR1 SGDLS, CDR2 YYNGEE. The CDR3 loop spans 14 amino acids. The CDR3 DNA follows: TGTGCCAGCAGCGTAGGGACAGGGGGTGAAAAACTGCTTTTT. It specifies CASSVGTGGEKLLF.

This clonotype was counted at least ten times. V gene TRBV10-3 combines with J gene TRBJ1-2; 8 bases align to TRBD1. V was pared by 2 bases and J by 8 bases, with 4 bases of the junction left unmatched. Germline V gives CDR1 ENHRY, CDR2 SYGVKD. The CDR3 loop spans 13 amino acids. CDR3 bases: TGTGCCATCAGTGAGCGCCAGGGGGCCGGCTACACCTTC. It encodes CAISERQGAGYTF.

Many counts were recorded for this clonotype. The gene calls are TRBV29-1 and TRBJ1-2; D possibly corresponds to TRBD1 (6 bases). The CDR3 is made up of 12 amino acids. Germline V gives CDR1 SQVTM, CDR2 ANQGSEA. V lost 7 bases, J lost 5 bases, and 14 bases lay in between. The CDR3 loop is CSATGAGYGYTF. The CDR3 nucleotides read TGCAGCGCGACGGGGGCAGGGTATGGCTACACCTTC. The full variable domain, in which reference TRBV29-1 and TRBJ1-2 provide the parts outside the CDR3, is SAVISQKPSRDICQRGTSLTIQCQVDSQVTMMFWYRQQPGQSLTLIATANQGSEATYESGFVIDKFPISRPNLTFSTLTVSNMSPEDSSIYLCSATGAGYGYTFGSGTRLTVV.

V gene TRBV29-1 combines with J gene TRBJ1-2; D unresolved. Germline loops: CDR1 SQVTM, CDR2 ANQGSEA. The CDR3 covers 14 residues. The CDR3 region is CSARTDSPGYGYTF. In nucleotides, the CDR3 is TGCAGTGCCCGGACCGATTCGCCCGGGTATGGCTACACCTTC. Variable domain in full (rest from reference TRBV29-1 and TRBJ1-2): SAVISQKPSRDICQRGTSLTIQCQVDSQVTMMFWYRQQPGQSLTLIATANQGSEATYESGFVIDKFPISRPNLTFSTLTVSNMSPEDSSIYLCSARTDSPGYGYTFGSGTRLTVV.

The DNA of the CDR3 is TGCAGCGTTGAAGAGGGGTACTATGGCTACACCTTC. Amino acid sequence: CSVEEGYYGYTF. V is TRBV29-1 and J is TRBJ1-2; no reliable D call. CDR1 is SQVTM and CDR2 is ANQGSEA in the germline V gene. CDR3 length: 12 amino acids. Trimming left V 0 bases short and J 3 bases short, with 5 bases between.

V gene TRBV9 combines with J gene TRBJ2-2, with TRBD1 identical over 8 bases. V shed 0 bases, J shed 0 bases, and the junction held 4 bases outside the gene matches. The V gene's germline CDR1 is SGDLS and CDR2 YYNGEE. This CDR3 has 17 amino acids. CDR3 amino acids: CASSVGQGATNTGELFF. CDR3 coding DNA: TGTGCCAGCAGCGTAGGTCAGGGGGCCACGAACACCGGGGAGCTGTTTTTT.

V usage is TRBV5-5 and J usage is TRBJ1-5, with D unclear. The germline gives CDR1 SGHKS, CDR2 YYEKEE (reference sequence). The CDR3 consists of 13 residues. V was trimmed by 4 bases and J by 8 bases, leaving 13 bases between them. The CDR3 sequence: CASSRNSMEPQHF. The CDR3 DNA follows: TGTGCCAGCAGCCGAAATTCGATGGAGCCCCAGCATTTT.

As DNA, the CDR3 is TGTGCCAGCAGCCAAGATAAGACGGCCCTTTGGACCCAAGAGACCCAGTACTTC. Encoded protein: CASSQDKTALWTQETQYF. This chain joins TRBV14 and TRBJ2-5, with D unclear. The V end lost 0 bases, the J end lost 1 base, and 18 bases lay between the germline ends. The CDR3 consists of 18 residues. The germline V gene encodes CDR1 SGHDN and CDR2 FVKESK.

This clonotype was seen only a few times. The chain combines TRBV20-1 with TRBJ2-7; 9 bases are shared with TRBD1. CDR1 DFQATT and CDR2 SNEGSKA come from the germline V gene (reference sequence). The CDR3 totals 13 residues. V was pared by 3 bases and J by 5 bases, with 5 bases of the junction left unmatched. CDR3 loop: CSARGTGTHEQYF. DNA for the CDR3: TGCAGTGCTAGGGGGACAGGGACCCACGAGCAGTACTTC.

J is TRBJ1-6 and V is TRBV20-1, with 9 nucleotides matching TRBD1. The length of the CDR3 is 17 residues. Germline CDR1 is DFQATT and CDR2 is SNEGSKA (reference sequence). The V gene end was trimmed by 3 bases and the J gene end by 7 bases; junction bases not matched to a gene: 13. The CDR3 sequence is CSARDLRTGAENSPLHF. The CDR3 DNA reads TGCAGTGCTAGGGACCTCAGGACAGGGGCGGAAAATTCACCCCTCCACTTT.

This clonotype was observed a single time. The gene calls are TRBV5-1 and TRBJ2-3, with 10 bases that match TRBD2. The CDR3 is 17 residues long. J lost 6 bases, V lost 0 bases, and 10 bases had no gene match. Germline V gene sequence: CDR1 SGHRS, CDR2 YFSETQ. CDR3: CASSLERTSGEGDTQYF. The CDR3 DNA sequence: TGCGCCAGCAGCTTGGAAAGGACTAGCGGAGAAGGGGATACGCAGTATTTT. Complete variable domain (other parts from reference TRBV5-1 and TRBJ2-3): KAGVTQTPRYLIKTRGQQVTLSCSPISGHRSVSWYQQTPGQGLQFLFEYFSETQRNKGNFPGRFSGRQFSNSRSEMNVSTLELGDSALYLCASSLERTSGEGDTQYFGPGTRLTVL.

A few counts support this clonotype. The chain's CDR3 is CASSLEYSGTGGNEQYF. The CDR3, as DNA: TGTGCCAGCAGCTTAGAATATTCCGGGACAGGGGGCAACGAGCAGTACTTC. V and J are TRBV7-9 and TRBJ2-7; TRBD1 matches at 12 bases. This CDR3 contains 17 residues. CDR1 and CDR2 from the germline V gene are SEHNR and FQNEAQ (reference sequence). J was trimmed by 5 bases and V by 1 base; bases with no gene match: 9.